The T cell receptor beta chain described here comes from a study of blood T cell repertoires in COVID-19. Study context: Samples of COVID-19 (acute and convalescent) were obtained from the United States, Italy and Spain. From T cells, B-cell-depleted T cells, or PBMCs came the material, which was cDNA or gDNA.

CDR3 length equals 17 residues. From germline, CDR1 is SGDLS and CDR2 YYNGEE. V was shortened by 4 bases and J by 0 bases, with 18 bases between the two germline ends. The repertoire was sequenced with immunoSEQ multiplex PCR; TCRdb's copy has only in-frame clones and lacks some. The data contain under 350,000 clones, approximately 90% of them singletons. The material sequenced was peripheral blood. The sequence derives from a middle-aged man with acute or convalescent COVID-19. This chain uses TRBV9 with TRBJ2-3; possibly TRBD1 for D (6 bases). DNA for the CDR3: TGTGCCAGCAGCTTGCGTGGGGGCAGCCCTAGCACAGATACGCAGTATTTT. Translation gives CASSLRGGSPSTDTQYF.